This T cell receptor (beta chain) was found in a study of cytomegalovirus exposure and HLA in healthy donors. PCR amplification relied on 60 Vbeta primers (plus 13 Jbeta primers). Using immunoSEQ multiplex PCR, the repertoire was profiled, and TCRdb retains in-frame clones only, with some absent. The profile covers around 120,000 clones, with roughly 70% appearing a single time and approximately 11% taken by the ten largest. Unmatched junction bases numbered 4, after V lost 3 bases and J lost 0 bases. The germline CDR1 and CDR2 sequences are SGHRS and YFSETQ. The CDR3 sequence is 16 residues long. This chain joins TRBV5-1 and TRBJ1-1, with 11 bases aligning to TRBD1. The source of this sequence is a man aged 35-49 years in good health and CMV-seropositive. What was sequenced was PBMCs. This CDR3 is CASSWDRGSMNTEAFF. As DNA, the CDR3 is TGCGCCAGCAGCTGGGACAGGGGGAGCATGAACACTGAAGCTTTCTTT.